This T cell receptor (beta chain) was sequenced during a study of identical twins. Addition of a universal primer site occurred through template switching, and cDNA carried unique molecular identifiers. In TCRdb, the 5' RACE reads were re-called with MiXCR into one record per CDR3 protein. The sample contains around 960,000 distinct CDR3 sequences, 9% to 15% of which appear only once. Study-level points and caveats: In beta out-of-frame sequences, the excess sharing between twins was weaker.

Germline CDR1 and CDR2: SQVTM and ANQGSEA. The V gene lost 4 bases and the J gene lost 3 bases, with 11 bases spanning the gap. The CDR3 spans 13 residues. In regard to this clonotype: Its target is not known.

The same specimen was also included in a second study, on yellow fever vaccine responses in identical twins.

Sequencing used PBMCs. The TCR originated in a woman aged 18-35 years in good health. The chain links TRBV29-1 to TRBJ2-3; D gene unclear. The CDR3 nucleotides read TGCAGCGTTGGAGACACCGCAACAGATACGCAGTATTTT. Protein: CSVGDTATDTQYF.